The clone carrying this T cell receptor beta chain was detected many times. No antigen is known for it. TCR beta CDR3 amplification used RNA transcripts. First-round RT-PCR relied on HTBI primers, and a second-round multiplex PCR came next. Via MiXCR, TCRdb re-called the multiplex PCR reads, giving one row per CDR3 protein. This table has about 400,000 distinct CDR3 sequences, 18% appearing once. The sample originates from a study of Graves' ophthalmopathy and Graves' hyperthyroidism. Germline-derived CDR1 and CDR2 are MNHEY and SVGAGI. The CDR3 is made up of 16 amino acids. Trimming took 4 bases from V and 5 from J, leaving 20 bases between them. Whole-study findings and limits: Sensitivity of 87.88% and specificity of 65% to 83% were achieved when a 13-signature model separated ophthalmopathy from stable hyperthyroidism.

The chain joins TRBV6-5 to TRBJ1-1, with D uncertain. The sequenced sample consisted of peripheral blood. The origin of this receptor is a woman between 18 and 29 years old with Graves' ophthalmopathy. The CDR3: CASSFLRGSLGTEAFF. In DNA form, the CDR3 reads TGTGCCAGCAGTTTCCTCCGAGGTTCACTTGGGACTGAAGCTTTCTTT.